Shown below are 17 T cell receptor beta chains from a single sample sequenced in a study of cytomegalovirus exposure and HLA in healthy donors. PCR involved 60 Vbeta and 13 Jbeta primers. Assay used: immunoSEQ multiplex PCR; TCRdb lists only in-frame clones, some missing. The sample gives a few hundred thousand clones, over 65% of which show up once; 15% to 17% is in the top ten. The sample consisted of PBMCs. The source is a man aged 35-49 years in good health and CMV-seronegative.

This clone has just a few counts. The gene calls are TRBV5-4 and TRBJ1-2; D is undetermined. Germline CDR1 and CDR2: SGHNT and YYREEE (reference sequence). The CDR3 extends over 14 amino acids. Trimming shortened V by 0 bases and J by 0 bases, and 6 bases separated the two germline ends. In DNA, the CDR3 is TGTGCCAGCAGCTTGGACACCTCTAACTATGGCTACACCTTC. It is translated as CASSLDTSNYGYTF.

The chain combines TRBV6-5 with TRBJ1-2; 9 bases agree with TRBD1. V trimming: 6 bases; J trimming: 8 bases; junction bases outside the gene matches: 7. CDR1 and CDR2 from the germline V gene are MNHEY and SVGAGI. CDR3 length equals 13 residues. CDR3 loop: CASRPGTGLGYTF. As DNA, the CDR3 is TGTGCCAGCAGACCCGGGACAGGGTTGGGCTACACCTTC.

Concerning this clone itself: The same CDR3 can be traced to other DNA sequences in this sample. The chain combines TRBV28 with TRBJ2-7, with 11 bases aligning to TRBD2. Losses at the gene ends were 6 bases for V and 2 bases for J; bases not matched to a gene: 3. The CDR3 spans 14 residues. Germline CDR1 MDHEN, CDR2 SYDVKM. CDR3 nucleotides: TGTGCCAGCAGGCCTAGCGGGGGGACCTACGAGCAGTACTTC. Amino acid sequence: CASRPSGGTYEQYF.

Here the CDR3 DNA reads TGTGCCAGCAGACCCGGGACAGGGGGCAACACCGGGGAGCTGTTTTTT. Its protein product is CASRPGTGGNTGELFF. This chain connects TRBV2 to TRBJ2-2; 12 positions match TRBD1. CDR1 and CDR2 (germline): SNHLY, FYNNEI. The V gene end was trimmed by 6 bases and the J gene end by 2 bases; junction bases not matched to a gene: 4. This CDR3 region has 16 residues.

The rearrangement links TRBV28 to TRBJ2-1, with TRBD2 as a possible D gene (6 bases). The CDR3 sequence is 16 residues long. V was trimmed by 0 bases and J by 5 bases, leaving 14 bases between them. The V gene's germline CDR1 is MDHEN and CDR2 SYDVKM. This chain's CDR3 is CASSLWRRDVNNEQFF. The CDR3 DNA follows: TGTGCCAGCAGTTTATGGAGGCGGGACGTAAACAATGAGCAGTTCTTC.

The chain links TRBV5-1 to TRBJ2-1; 7 bases are shared with TRBD2. The ends lost 1 base at V and 9 bases at J; junction bases unmatched: 13. CDR3 size: 16 residues. CDR1 and CDR2 from the germline V gene are SGHRS and YFSETQ. CDR3: CASSLTSERGSFEQFF. The CDR3 coding sequence is TGCGCCAGCAGCTTGACTAGCGAGCGGGGTTCATTTGAGCAGTTCTTC.

The chain has TRBV18 and TRBJ2-5; 7 bases map to TRBD1. Looked up from germline, CDR1 is KGHSH and CDR2 is LQKENI. The CDR3 length is 14 residues. J lost 2 bases, V lost 5 bases, and 5 bases had no gene match. The CDR3 DNA follows: TGTGCCAGCTCATTCACAGGGGAGCAAGAGACCCAGTACTTC. Protein sequence: CASSFTGEQETQYF.

The chain carries TRBV23-1 and TRBJ1-2; 8 bases fit TRBD1. TRBV23-1 is assigned to the ORF class and has an uncertain function. The V segment lost 0 bases and the J segment 0 bases; nucleotides outside the gene matches: 6. The CDR3 length is 17 residues. Here the CDR3 reads CASSQSSRGRANYGYTF. DNA for the CDR3: TGCGCCAGCAGTCAATCGTCCAGGGGGCGAGCTAACTATGGCTACACCTTC.

The chain couples TRBV2 to TRBJ2-4; 7 bases agree with TRBD1. The CDR3 runs 15 residues. V trimming: 5 bases; J trimming: 5 bases; junction bases outside the gene matches: 9. Per the germline V gene, CDR1 is SNHLY and CDR2 is FYNNEI. The chain's CDR3 is CASSSLRDSENIQYF. The CDR3 nucleotides read TGTGCCAGCAGTAGCCTCCGGGACAGTGAAAACATTCAGTACTTC. Filled out from reference TRBV2 and TRBJ2-4, the complete variable domain reads EPEVTQTPSHQVTQMGQEVILRCVPISNHLYFYWYRQILGQKVEFLVSFYNNEISEKSEIFDDQFSVERPDGSNFTLKIRSTKLEDSAMYFCASSSLRDSENIQYFGAGTRLSVL.

CDR3 sequence reads: CASSLTTSGSSEQYF. The CDR3 nucleotides are TGTGCCAGCAGTTTAACGACTAGCGGGAGCAGTGAGCAGTACTTC. This chain joins TRBV27 and TRBJ2-7; 12 positions match TRBD2. The J segment lost 7 bases and the V segment lost 2 bases, leaving 6 bases of the junction unmatched. The CDR3 is 15 residues long. The germline CDR1 and CDR2 sequences are MNHEY and SMNVEV (reference sequence).

For the CDR3, the DNA is TGTGCCAGCAGCTTATGGAGGGATCTGAACACTGAAGCTTTCTTT. Its translation is CASSLWRDLNTEAFF. The chain uses TRBV7-2 and TRBJ1-1; D remains ambiguous. This CDR3 has 15 residues. Germline V lookup: CDR1 SGHTA, CDR2 FQGNSA. Trimming cost V 2 bases and J 0 bases, with 10 bases left between them.

The sample holds one count of this clone. The V gene is TRBV25-1, the J gene TRBJ2-7; TRBD1 agrees at 8 bases. V lost 0 bases, J lost 2 bases, and 3 bases stayed unmatched. Germline V lookup: CDR1 MGHDK, CDR2 SYGVNS. The CDR3 is 15 residues long. CDR3 sequence: CASSEYTGGPYEQYF. In DNA form, the CDR3 reads TGTGCCAGCAGTGAATATACAGGGGGTCCCTACGAGCAGTACTTC.

With respect to this clone: Other nucleotide sequences in the sample specify the same CDR3. V gene TRBV7-9 combines with J gene TRBJ2-3, with a tentative D call TRBD2 (6 bases). Germline CDR1 is SEHNR and CDR2 is FQNEAQ (reference sequence). The CDR3 length is 14 residues. The germline V and J ends were trimmed by 3 bases and 0 bases, with 7 bases remaining between them. CDR3 nucleotides: TGTGCCAGCAGCTTCGGAGGGAGCACAGATACGCAGTATTTT. Translated, it gives CASSFGGSTDTQYF. Variable domain in full (rest from reference TRBV7-9 and TRBJ2-3): DTGVSQNPRHKITKRGQNVTFRCDPISEHNRLYWYRQTLGQGPEFLTYFQNEAQLEKSRLLSDRFSAERPKGSFSTLEIQRTEQGDSAMYLCASSFGGSTDTQYFGPGTRLTVL.

The CDR3 DNA reads as TGTGCCAGCAGCACCAGGACTAGCGGAACCTCTGGGGCCAACGTCCTGACTTTC. Translated, it gives CASSTRTSGTSGANVLTF. The chain combines TRBV21-1 with TRBJ2-6; the table's D call of TRBD2 was not tested on the DNA. TRBV21-1 is annotated as a pseudogene. The CDR3 is 18 residues long.

The chain has TRBV27 and TRBJ2-1; 11 bases are shared with TRBD2. Germline V gene data show CDR1 as MNHEY and CDR2 as SMNVEV (reference sequence). The V segment lost 6 bases and the J segment 8 bases; nucleotides outside the gene matches: 9. The CDR3 contains 15 residues. CDR3 sequence: CASSFTSGGYDEQFF. The CDR3 coding sequence is TGTGCCAGCAGCTTTACTAGCGGGGGATACGATGAGCAGTTCTTC.

The chain has TRBV2 and TRBJ2-5; the match to TRBD1 covers 8 bases. The CDR3 runs to 14 residues. J lost 3 bases, V lost 4 bases, and 4 bases had no gene match. Germline values: CDR1 SNHLY, CDR2 FYNNEI. DNA of the CDR3: TGTGCCAGCAGTGGCAGGGACAGGAAAGAGACCCAGTACTTC. It yields the protein CASSGRDRKETQYF. Complete variable domain (other parts from reference TRBV2 and TRBJ2-5): EPEVTQTPSHQVTQMGQEVILRCVPISNHLYFYWYRQILGQKVEFLVSFYNNEISEKSEIFDDQFSVERPDGSNFTLKIRSTKLEDSAMYFCASSGRDRKETQYFGPGTRLLVL.

The chain combines TRBV5-4 with TRBJ2-5, with 8 positions matching TRBD2. In germline, CDR1 is SGHNT, CDR2 YYREEE (reference sequence). This CDR3 spans 15 amino acids. The J segment lost 5 bases and the V segment lost 4 bases, leaving 10 bases of the junction unmatched. The CDR3 reads CASSPGAGVGETQYF. Written as DNA, the CDR3 is TGTGCCAGCAGCCCCGGAGCGGGAGTCGGTGAGACCCAGTACTTC.